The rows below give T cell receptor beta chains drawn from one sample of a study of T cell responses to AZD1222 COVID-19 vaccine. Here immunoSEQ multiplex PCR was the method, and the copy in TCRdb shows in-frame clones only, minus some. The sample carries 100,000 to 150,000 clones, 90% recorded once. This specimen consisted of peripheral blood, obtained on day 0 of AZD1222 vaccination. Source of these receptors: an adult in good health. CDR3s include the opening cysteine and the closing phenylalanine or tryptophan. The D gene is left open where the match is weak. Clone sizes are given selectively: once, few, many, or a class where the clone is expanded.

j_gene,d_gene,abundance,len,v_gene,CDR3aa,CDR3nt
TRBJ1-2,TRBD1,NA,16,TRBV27,CASSTPGQGNSGGYTF,TGTGCCAGCAGTACCCCGGGACAGGGGAATTCTGGGGGCTACACCTTC
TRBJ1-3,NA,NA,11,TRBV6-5,CASRLGGTIYF,TGTGCCAGCAGACTGGGCGGCACCATATATTTT
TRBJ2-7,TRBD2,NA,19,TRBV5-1,CASSPGWPSGRAGSYEQYF,TGCGCCAGCAGCCCCGGGTGGCCTAGCGGGAGGGCGGGCTCCTACGAGCAGTACTTC
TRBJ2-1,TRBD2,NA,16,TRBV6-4,CASTDGRGGNYNEQFF,TGTGCCAGCACCGACGGGCGGGGGGGGAATTACAATGAGCAGTTCTTC
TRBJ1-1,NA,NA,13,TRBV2,CASSDGRGPEAFF,TGTGCCAGCAGTGATGGGCGTGGCCCTGAAGCTTTCTTT
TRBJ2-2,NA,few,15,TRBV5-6,CASSLGADLTGELFF,TGTGCCAGCAGCTTGGGGGCAGACCTCACCGGGGAGCTGTTTTTT
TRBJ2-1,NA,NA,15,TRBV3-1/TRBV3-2,CASSQAGGGYNEQFF,TGTGCCAGCAGCCAAGCCGGGGGCGGTTACAATGAGCAGTTCTTC
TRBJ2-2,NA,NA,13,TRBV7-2,CASSLGWTGELFF,TGTGCCAGCAGCCTTGGATGGACCGGGGAGCTGTTTTTT
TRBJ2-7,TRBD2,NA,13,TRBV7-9,CASGGGSSYEQYF,TGTGCCAGCGGGGGGGGTAGCTCCTACGAGCAGTACTTC
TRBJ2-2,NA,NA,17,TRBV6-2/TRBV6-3,CASSYPTGSANTGELFF,TGTGCCAGCAGTTACCCTACAGGATCCGCGAACACCGGGGAGCTGTTTTTT
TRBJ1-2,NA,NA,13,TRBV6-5,CASSYGGPYGYTF,TGTGCCAGCAGTTACGGGGGGCCTTATGGCTACACCTTC
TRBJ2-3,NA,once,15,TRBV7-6,CASSLRAQGGDTQYF,TGTGCCAGCAGCTTACGGGCCCAGGGAGGAGATACGCAGTATTTT
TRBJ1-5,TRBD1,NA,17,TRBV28,CASSSTGPGQGNQPQHF,TGTGCCAGCAGCTCAACCGGCCCGGGACAGGGTAATCAGCCCCAGCATTTT
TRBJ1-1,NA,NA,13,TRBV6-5,CASAWGVNTEAFF,TGTGCCAGCGCCTGGGGGGTGAACACTGAAGCTTTCTTT
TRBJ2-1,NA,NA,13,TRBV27,CASSSLIADEQFF,TGTGCCAGCAGTTCTCTCATAGCGGATGAGCAGTTCTTC
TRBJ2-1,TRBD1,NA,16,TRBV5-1,CASSVYRGSSYNEQFF,TGCGCCAGCAGCGTATACAGGGGGAGCTCCTACAATGAGCAGTTCTTC